This TCR beta chain originates from a study of type 1 and type 2 diabetes patients. Across the whole study: From PBMCs, CD4+ and CD8+ T cells were isolated by magnetic microbeads. Across the study, 18,976,912 paired-end reads were produced. The study's findings and limits: Type 2 diabetes and control samples shared highly correlated V and J usage, averaging approximately 0.97.

Trimming left V 6 bases short and J 7 bases short, with 12 bases between. The CDR3 spans 12 residues. Germline V gives CDR1 LNHDA, CDR2 SQIVND (reference sequence). Details on this clonotype: Its specificity is unknown.

Amplification started from genomic DNA. A primer set of 30 forward and 13 reverse primers amplified the CDR3. TCRdb independently ran MiXCR on the multiplex PCR reads; one entry per CDR3 protein. Here the sample spans about 270,000 distinct CDR3 sequences, around 50% being singletons. Sequencing was performed on peripheral blood mononuclear cells (PBMCs). V is TRBV19 and J is TRBJ1-1; D is uncertain. This TCR was sampled from a man between 18 and 35 years old with type 2 diabetes. The CDR3 DNA reads as TGTGCCAGTAGAACCGACGGCCTTGAAGCTTTCTTT. This sequence encodes CASRTDGLEAFF.